Listed here are 18 T cell receptor beta chains from one sample, sequenced in a study of blood T cells in healthy people across ages. The authors ran a second PCR of about 7 to 12 cycles using a sample-barcoded 5' primer and a J-beta primer mix. TCRdb reanalysed the 5' RACE reads using MiXCR and keeps one entry per CDR3 protein. Counted here are some 1.4 million distinct CDR3 sequences, around 39% occurring once; the ten biggest clones make up 7.9%. The material sequenced was blood. Source of these receptors: a woman aged 18-30 years in good health.

V is TRBV20-1 and J is TRBJ1-3, with D possibly matching TRBD1 (6 bases). From germline, CDR1 is DFQATT and CDR2 SNEGSKA (reference sequence). V shed 0 bases and J shed 2 bases, with 17 bases lying between them. The CDR3 is made up of 17 amino acids. CDR3 sequence: CSARDPRGPNTGNTIYF. Written as DNA, the CDR3 is TGCAGTGCTAGAGATCCTCGGGGGCCTAACACTGGAAACACCATATATTTT.

The rearrangement links TRBV12-3 or TRBV12-4 to TRBJ1-1; D remains ambiguous. The CDR3 spans 15 residues. Trimming stripped 2 bases from V and 2 bases from J, with 12 bases between. This CDR3 reads CASSLRGLLNTEAFF. The CDR3 DNA is TGTGCCAGCAGTTTACGTGGGCTTCTCAACACTGAAGCTTTCTTT.

This clonotype was seen a few times. This chain uses TRBV21-1 with TRBJ2-1; TRBD1 is the table's D call, not checked against the DNA. TRBV21-1 is given as a pseudogene. This CDR3 region has 17 residues. The CDR3 sequence: CASSKGLGTGVDNEQFF. CDR3 nucleotide sequence: TGTGCCAGCAGCAAAGGGTTGGGGACAGGGGTAGACAATGAGCAGTTCTTC.

The chain is built from TRBV5-1 and TRBJ2-5; 8 bases fit TRBD2. This CDR3 region has 16 residues. Germline V gene lookup returns CDR1 SGHRS and CDR2 YFSETQ. Unmatched junction bases numbered 4, after V lost 0 bases and J lost 0 bases. For the CDR3, the DNA is TGCGCCAGCAGCTTGGTGCTAGCGGGCTACCAAGAGACCCAGTACTTC. Translated, it gives CASSLVLAGYQETQYF.

This clonotype was recorded a few times. CDR3 sequence reads: CASSYTAGYNEQFF. CDR3 coding DNA: TGTGCCAGCAGCTACACAGCGGGGTACAATGAGCAGTTCTTC. This chain joins TRBV7-2 and TRBJ2-1; 7 positions match TRBD2. CDR3 length equals 14 residues. Per germline, CDR1 SGHTA and CDR2 FQGNSA. J gave up 4 bases and V 4 bases, and 4 bases lay outside the gene matches.

This chain connects TRBV9 to TRBJ1-5; perhaps TRBD1 as D (5 bases). The germline CDR1 and CDR2 sequences are SGDLS and YYNGEE. This CDR3 comprises 15 residues. V gave up 0 bases and J gave up 4 bases, with 11 bases separating them. The CDR3 loop is CASSVDLGANQPQHF. CDR3 coding DNA: TGTGCCAGCAGCGTAGATCTAGGGGCGAATCAGCCCCAGCATTTT.

This chain connects TRBV12-2 to TRBJ2-7; the table's TRBD1 call for D was not verified on the DNA. TRBV12-2 is noted as a pseudogene. The CDR3 consists of 16 residues. CDR3 amino acids: CASRLIIPQGPHEQYF. The CDR3 coding sequence is TGTGCAAGCCGCTTAATCATCCCACAGGGACCCCACGAGCAGTACTTC.

V usage is TRBV2 and J usage is TRBJ2-7; possibly TRBD2 for D (6 bases). The length of the CDR3 is 14 residues. V was clipped by 0 bases and J by 7 bases, with 13 bases between them. Germline V gene sequence: CDR1 SNHLY, CDR2 FYNNEI. Here the CDR3 reads CASSEAGGDNEQYF. The CDR3 DNA sequence: TGTGCCAGCAGTGAAGCGGGGGGAGACAATGAGCAGTACTTC. Full variable domain (missing parts from reference TRBV2 and TRBJ2-7): EPEVTQTPSHQVTQMGQEVILRCVPISNHLYFYWYRQILGQKVEFLVSFYNNEISEKSEIFDDQFSVERPDGSNFTLKIRSTKLEDSAMYFCASSEAGGDNEQYFGPGTRLTVT.

The chain uses TRBV15 and TRBJ1-5; unclear D gene. The germline CDR1 and CDR2 sequences are LNHNV and YYDKDF (reference sequence). The CDR3 loop spans 18 amino acids. Trimming took off 5 bases at V and 0 bases at J, with 20 bases between the two ends. CDR3 DNA: TGTGCCACCAGCCCACTGCGAGGTAGCACCTATAGCAATCAGCCCCAGCATTTT. It codes for CATSPLRGSTYSNQPQHF.

This sequence joins TRBV12-3 or TRBV12-4 and TRBJ1-5, with 8 bases fitting TRBD1. The CDR3 is 17 residues long. V lost 6 bases, J lost 7 bases, and 17 bases stayed unmatched. CDR3 sequence: CASSVVGQGFSGQPQHF. As DNA, the CDR3 is TGTGCCAGCAGCGTGGTCGGACAGGGTTTTTCGGGGCAGCCCCAGCATTTT.

V and J are TRBV12-3 or TRBV12-4 and TRBJ2-5; D is uncertain. The better agreement between TRBJ2-7 and the DNA end casts doubt on the J call. There are 14 residues in the CDR3. The CDR3 here is CASSTLLEGAEQYF. The CDR3 bases are TGTGCCAGCAGCACCCTGCTAGAAGGAGCCGAGCAGTACTTC.

The chain is built from TRBV18 and TRBJ2-6, with D uncertain. With 0 bases removed from V and 2 bases from J, the gap between germline ends came to 11 bases. From germline, CDR1 is KGHSH and CDR2 LQKENI. This CDR3 region has 17 residues. CDR3 in DNA: TGTGCCAGCTCACCACCGGGATTAGGGACTGGGGCCAACGTCCTGACTTTC. Its protein is CASSPPGLGTGANVLTF.

This clonotype has just one count. V gene TRBV30 combines with J gene TRBJ2-5; the D gene is possibly TRBD2 (6 bases). V gave up 3 bases and J gave up 2 bases, with 10 bases separating them. CDR1 GTSNPN and CDR2 SVGIG come from the germline V gene (reference sequence). This CDR3 comprises 13 residues. CDR3 bases: TGTGCCTGGAGGGCTAGCGTTCAAGAGACCCAGTACTTC. This sequence encodes CAWRASVQETQYF.

In regard to this clonotype: A single base separates this from a much larger clone, so it may be a read error. The rearrangement joins TRBV25-1 to TRBJ1-2; D gene ambiguous. Germline CDR1 reads MGHDK; CDR2 reads SYGVNS. The CDR3 has 13 residues. The CDR3 DNA reads as TGTGCCAGCAGTATAGGGCCTCAATATGGCTTCACCTTC. Encoded protein: CASSIGPQYGFTF.

The CDR3 loop is CASDSGRGRNEQFF. In nucleotides, the CDR3 is TGTGCCAGCGATAGCGGGAGGGGCCGCAATGAGCAGTTCTTC. The rearrangement links TRBV6-1 to TRBJ2-1; 11 nucleotides agree with TRBD2. CDR1 and CDR2 from the germline V gene are MNHNS and SASEGT. Trimming removed 8 bases from V and 6 bases from J; junction bases left unmatched: 6. This CDR3 has 14 residues.

The chain links TRBV7-2 to TRBJ2-7; 9 bases line up with TRBD2. The germline V gene encodes CDR1 SGHTA and CDR2 FQGNSA. The CDR3 spans 14 residues. After removal of 6 bases from V and 4 bases from J, the junction contained 7 bases not matched to a gene. The CDR3 loop reads CASRPGLARYEQYF. The CDR3 DNA sequence: TGTGCCAGCAGACCGGGACTAGCCAGGTACGAGCAGTACTTC. Using reference TRBV7-2 and TRBJ2-7 for the parts outside the CDR3, the full variable domain is GAGVSQSPSNKVTEKGKDVELRCDPISGHTALYWYRQSLGQGLEFLIYFQGNSAPDKSGLPSDRFSAERTGGSVSTLTIQRTQQEDSAVYLCASRPGLARYEQYFGPGTRLTVT.

The chain employs TRBV4-1 and TRBJ1-1; 7 bases are shared with TRBD1. The CDR3 length is 12 residues. Germline loops: CDR1 MGHRA, CDR2 YSYEKL. The junction had 5 bases not matched to a gene; V was cut back by 0 bases and J by 13 bases. The CDR3 sequence: CASSQEGQGGFF. CDR3 in DNA: TGCGCCAGCAGCCAAGAGGGTCAGGGGGGTTTCTTT.

The chain joins TRBV15 to TRBJ1-5, with 7 positions matching TRBD1. V gave up 3 bases and J gave up 6 bases; unmatched junction bases: 2. This CDR3 contains 13 residues. The germline gives CDR1 LNHNV, CDR2 YYDKDF (reference sequence). The CDR3 DNA reads TGTGCCACCAGCAGTGACAGGGCTCAGCCCCAGCATTTT. Amino acid sequence: CATSSDRAQPQHF.